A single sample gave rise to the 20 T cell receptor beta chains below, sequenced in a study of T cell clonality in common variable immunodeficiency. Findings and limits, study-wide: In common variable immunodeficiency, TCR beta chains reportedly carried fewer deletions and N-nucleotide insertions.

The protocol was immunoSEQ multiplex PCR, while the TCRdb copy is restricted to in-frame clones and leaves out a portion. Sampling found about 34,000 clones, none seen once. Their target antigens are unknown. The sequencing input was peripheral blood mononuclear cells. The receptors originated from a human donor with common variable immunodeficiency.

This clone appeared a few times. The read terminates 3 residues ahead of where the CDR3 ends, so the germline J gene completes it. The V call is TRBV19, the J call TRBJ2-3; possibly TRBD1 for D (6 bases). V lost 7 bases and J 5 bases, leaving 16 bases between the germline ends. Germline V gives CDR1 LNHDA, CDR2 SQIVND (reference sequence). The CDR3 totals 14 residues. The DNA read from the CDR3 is TGTGCCAGTACCTCGACAGGTGGGAGAGATACG. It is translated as CASTSTGGRDT. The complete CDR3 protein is CASTSTGGRDTQYF.

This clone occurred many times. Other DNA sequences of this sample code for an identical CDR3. The CDR3 region is CSVEQGTDTQYF. The DNA read from the CDR3 is TGCAGCGTTGAACAGGGCACAGATACG. The V and J genes are TRBV29-1 and TRBJ2-3; no firm D call. Sequencing ends 3 residues short of the CDR3 end; the germline J gene provides the rest. Germline CDR1 SQVTM, CDR2 ANQGSEA. This CDR3 is 12 amino acids long. V was clipped by 2 bases and J by 1 base, with 4 bases between them.

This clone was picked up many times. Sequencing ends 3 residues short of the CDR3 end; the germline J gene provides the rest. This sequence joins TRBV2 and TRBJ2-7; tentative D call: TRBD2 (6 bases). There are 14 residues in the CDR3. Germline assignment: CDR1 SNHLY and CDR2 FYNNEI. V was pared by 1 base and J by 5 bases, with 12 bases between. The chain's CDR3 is CASSEGAGRNEQYF. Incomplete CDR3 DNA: TGTGCCAGCAGTGAAGGGGCAGGGAGGAACGAG.

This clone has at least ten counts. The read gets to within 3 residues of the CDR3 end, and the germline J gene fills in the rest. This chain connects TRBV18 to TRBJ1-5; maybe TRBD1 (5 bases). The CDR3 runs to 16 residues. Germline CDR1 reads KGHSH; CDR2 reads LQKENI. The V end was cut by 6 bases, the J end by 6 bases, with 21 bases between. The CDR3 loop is CASSPTAGDGSQPQHF. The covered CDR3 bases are TGTGCCAGCTCGCCCACGGCGGGGGACGGGAGTCAGCCC.

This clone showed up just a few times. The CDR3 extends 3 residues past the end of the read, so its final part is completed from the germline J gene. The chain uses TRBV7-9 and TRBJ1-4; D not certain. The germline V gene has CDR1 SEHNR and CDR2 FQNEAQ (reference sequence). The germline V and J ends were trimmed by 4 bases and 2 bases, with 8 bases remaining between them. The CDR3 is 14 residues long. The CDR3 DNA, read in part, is TGTGCCAGCAGCTATCCCCCGACTAATGAAAAA. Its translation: CASSYPPTNEK. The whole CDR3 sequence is CASSYPPTNEKLFF.

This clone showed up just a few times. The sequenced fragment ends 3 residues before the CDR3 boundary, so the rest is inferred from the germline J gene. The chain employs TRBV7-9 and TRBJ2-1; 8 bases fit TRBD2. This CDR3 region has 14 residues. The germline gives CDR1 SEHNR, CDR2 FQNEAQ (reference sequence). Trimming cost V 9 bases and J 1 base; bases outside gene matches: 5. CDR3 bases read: TGTGCCAGTTCGGGGGGGGCTTCCTACAATGAG. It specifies CASSGGASYNE. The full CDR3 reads CASSGGASYNEQFF.

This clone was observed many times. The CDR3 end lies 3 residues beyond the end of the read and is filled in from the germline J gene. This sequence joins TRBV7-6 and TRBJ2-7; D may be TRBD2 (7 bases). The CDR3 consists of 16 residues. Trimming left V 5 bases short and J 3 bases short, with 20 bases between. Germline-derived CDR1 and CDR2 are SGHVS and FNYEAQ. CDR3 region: CASSPSGGPTLYEQYF. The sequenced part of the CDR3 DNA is TGTGCCAGCAGCCCTTCCGGGGGGCCTACCCTCTACGAG. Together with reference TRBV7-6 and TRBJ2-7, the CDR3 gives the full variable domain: GAGVSQSPRYKVTKRGQDVALRCDPISGHVSLYWYRQALGQGPEFLTYFNYEAQQDKSGLPNDRFSAERPEGSISTLTIQRTEQRDSAMYRCASSPSGGPTLYEQYFGPGTRLTVT.

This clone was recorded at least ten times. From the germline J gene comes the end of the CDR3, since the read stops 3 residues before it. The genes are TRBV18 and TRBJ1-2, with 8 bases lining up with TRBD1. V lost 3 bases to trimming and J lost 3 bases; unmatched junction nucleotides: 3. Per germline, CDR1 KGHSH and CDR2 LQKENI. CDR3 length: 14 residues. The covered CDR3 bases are TGTGCCAGCTCACCGACGGGACAGGACTATGGC. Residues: CASSPTGQDYG. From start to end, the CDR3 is CASSPTGQDYGYTF.

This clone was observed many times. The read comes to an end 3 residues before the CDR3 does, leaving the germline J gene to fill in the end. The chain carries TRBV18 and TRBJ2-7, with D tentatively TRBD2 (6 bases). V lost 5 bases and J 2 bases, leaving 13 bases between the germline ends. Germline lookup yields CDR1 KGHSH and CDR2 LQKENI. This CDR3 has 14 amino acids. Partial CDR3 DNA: TGTGCCAGCTCAGCAGGGCGGGGTACCTACGAG. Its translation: CASSAGRGTYE. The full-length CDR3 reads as CASSAGRGTYEQYF.

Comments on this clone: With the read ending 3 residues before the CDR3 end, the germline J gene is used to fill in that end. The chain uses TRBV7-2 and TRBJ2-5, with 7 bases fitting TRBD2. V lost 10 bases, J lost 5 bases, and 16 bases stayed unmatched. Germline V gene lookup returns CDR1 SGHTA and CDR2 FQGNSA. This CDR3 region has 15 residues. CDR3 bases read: TGTGCCACTACTCTACTCCTCGGGCGGGGGGAGACC. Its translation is CATTLLLGRGET. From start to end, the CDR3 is CATTLLLGRGETQYF.

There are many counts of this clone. The CDR3 bases that were read are TGTGCCAGCTCACCGCAGGGCATGGACAATGAG. Translation gives CASSPQGMDNE. The whole CDR3 reads CASSPQGMDNEQFF. This chain links TRBV18 with TRBJ2-1; possible D gene TRBD1, 5 bases. The CDR3 is cut off 3 residues early in the read; its end comes from the germline J gene. Trimming took off 3 bases at V and 5 bases at J, with 11 bases between the two ends. The CDR3 sequence is 14 residues long. Germline values: CDR1 KGHSH, CDR2 LQKENI.

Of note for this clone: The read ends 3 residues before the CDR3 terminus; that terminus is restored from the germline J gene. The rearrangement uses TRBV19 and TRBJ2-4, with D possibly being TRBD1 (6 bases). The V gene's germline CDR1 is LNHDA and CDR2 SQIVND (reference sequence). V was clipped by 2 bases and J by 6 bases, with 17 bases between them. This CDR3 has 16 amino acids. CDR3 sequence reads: CASSITWAGVRNIQYF. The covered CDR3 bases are TGTGCCAGTAGTATAACCTGGGCAGGGGTGAGAAACATT.

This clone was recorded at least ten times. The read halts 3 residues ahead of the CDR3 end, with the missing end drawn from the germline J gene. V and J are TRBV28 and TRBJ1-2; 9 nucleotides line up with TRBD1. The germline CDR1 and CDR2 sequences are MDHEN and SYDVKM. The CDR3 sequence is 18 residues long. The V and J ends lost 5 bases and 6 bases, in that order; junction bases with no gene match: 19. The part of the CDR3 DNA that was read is TGTGCCAGCAGTCACCACCTCCGGACAGGGACAGGGTATAATGGC. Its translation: CASSHHLRTGTGYNG. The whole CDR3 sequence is CASSHHLRTGTGYNGYTF.

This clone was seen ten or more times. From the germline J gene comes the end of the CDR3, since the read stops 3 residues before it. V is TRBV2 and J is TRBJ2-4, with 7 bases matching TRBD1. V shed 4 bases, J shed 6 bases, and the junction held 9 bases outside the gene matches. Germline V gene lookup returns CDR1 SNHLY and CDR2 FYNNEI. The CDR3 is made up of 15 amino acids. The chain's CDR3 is CASSGLTGQGNIQYF. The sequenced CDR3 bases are TGTGCCAGCAGTGGTCTGACAGGGCAGGGAAACATT.

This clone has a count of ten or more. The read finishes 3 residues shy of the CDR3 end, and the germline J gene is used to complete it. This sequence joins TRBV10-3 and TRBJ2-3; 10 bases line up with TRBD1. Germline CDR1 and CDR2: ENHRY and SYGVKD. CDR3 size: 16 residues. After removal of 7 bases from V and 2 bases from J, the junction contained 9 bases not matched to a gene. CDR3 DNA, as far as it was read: TGTGCCATCACTCCAGGACAGGGGGGTAACACAGATACG. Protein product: CAITPGQGGNTDT. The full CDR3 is CAITPGQGGNTDTQYF.

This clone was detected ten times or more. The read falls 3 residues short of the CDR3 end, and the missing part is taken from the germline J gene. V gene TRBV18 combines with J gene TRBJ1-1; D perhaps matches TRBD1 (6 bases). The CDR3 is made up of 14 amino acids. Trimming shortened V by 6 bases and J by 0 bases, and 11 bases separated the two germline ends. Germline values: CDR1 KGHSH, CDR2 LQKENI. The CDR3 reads CASSPGALNTEAFF. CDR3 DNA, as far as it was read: TGTGCCAGCTCGCCAGGGGCCCTGAACACTGAA.

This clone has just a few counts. CDR3: CAWNDRSSYNEQFF. The CDR3 DNA, read in part, is TGTGCCTGGAACGACAGGAGCTCCTACAATGAG. The V call is TRBV30, the J call TRBJ2-1, with D tentatively TRBD1 (6 bases). The read gets to within 3 residues of the CDR3 end, and the germline J gene fills in the rest. Germline-derived CDR1 and CDR2 are GTSNPN and SVGIG (reference sequence). This CDR3 has 14 amino acids. V shed 4 bases and J shed 0 bases, with 10 bases lying between them.

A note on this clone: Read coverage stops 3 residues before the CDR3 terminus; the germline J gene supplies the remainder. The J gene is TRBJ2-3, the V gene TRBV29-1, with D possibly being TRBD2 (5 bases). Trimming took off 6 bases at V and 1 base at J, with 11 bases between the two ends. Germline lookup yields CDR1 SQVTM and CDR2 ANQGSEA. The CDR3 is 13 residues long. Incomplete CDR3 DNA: TGCAGCGTAGTTTCCGGGGGCACAGATACG. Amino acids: CSVVSGGTDT. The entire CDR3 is CSVVSGGTDTQYF.

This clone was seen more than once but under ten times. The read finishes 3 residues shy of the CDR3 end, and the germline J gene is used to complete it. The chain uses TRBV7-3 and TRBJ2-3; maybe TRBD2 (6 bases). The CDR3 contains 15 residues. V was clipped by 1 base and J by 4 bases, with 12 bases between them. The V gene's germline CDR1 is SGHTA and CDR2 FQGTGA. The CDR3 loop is CASSLMGGDADTQYF. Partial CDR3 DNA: TGTGCCAGCAGCTTAATGGGGGGAGATGCAGATACG.

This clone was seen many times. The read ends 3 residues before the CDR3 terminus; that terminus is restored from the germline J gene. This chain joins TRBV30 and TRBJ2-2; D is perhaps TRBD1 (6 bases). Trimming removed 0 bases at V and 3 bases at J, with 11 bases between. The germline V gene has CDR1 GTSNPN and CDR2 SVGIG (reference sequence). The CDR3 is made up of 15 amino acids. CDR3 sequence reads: CAWSVNRVYTGELFF. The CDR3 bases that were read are TGTGCCTGGAGTGTAAACAGGGTTTACACCGGGGAG.